This T cell receptor (beta chain) was retrieved from a study of blood T cell repertoires in COVID-19. Across the study: Some COVID-19 samples were acute and others convalescent; all came from the United States, Italy and Spain. The cDNA or gDNA used as material had been derived from T cells, B-cell-depleted T cells, or PBMCs.

Under the authors' procedure: It was from reference gene primer amplification that nucleated cell counts were estimated. Method: immunoSEQ multiplex PCR; TCRdb's copy keeps in-frame clones and lacks some. That table furnishes V, J and clone size, whereas the DNA furnished D and trimming. This repertoire shows roughly 200,000 clones, around 91% found once; its top ten account for 0.62%. CDR1 and CDR2 from the germline V gene are MDHEN and SYDVKM. V was clipped by 6 bases and J by 1 base; unmatched bases: 5. CDR3 length: 16 residues. The V gene is TRBV28, the J gene TRBJ2-1, with 11 bases aligning to TRBD2. This clonotype was sampled from a man aged 45-60 years with acute or convalescent COVID-19. Sequenced sample: peripheral blood. The CDR3 protein is CASRTTSGGSYNEQFF. The DNA of the CDR3 is TGTGCCAGCAGAACAACTAGCGGGGGTTCCTACAATGAGCAGTTCTTC.